Below, 7 T cell receptor beta chains from the same sample are listed, as sequenced in a study of T-cell reconstitution after alpha-beta-depleted transplantation in children. It was with unique molecular identifiers that the TCRbeta library was prepared. MiXCR, run by TCRdb on the PCR reads, gives a single entry per CDR3 protein. The table lists approximately 500,000 distinct CDR3 sequences, 10% to 13% of them singletons. The sample here was PBMCs, taken before TCRalphabeta/CD19-depleted stem cell transplant. Receptors originate from a child aged 2-9 years with inherited bone marrow failure, due to receive a stem cell transplant.

This clonotype appeared many times. The chain has TRBV12-3 or TRBV12-4 and TRBJ2-7; 9 nucleotides align to TRBD2. The CDR3 has 15 amino acids. V shed 3 bases and J 0 bases; nucleotides not matched to a gene: 3. CDR3: CASSFSGRHSYEQYF. The CDR3 region has the DNA TGTGCCAGCAGTTTCAGCGGGAGGCACTCCTACGAGCAGTACTTC.

The table lists this clonotype with a few counts. The gene calls are TRBV19 and TRBJ1-5; D gene ambiguous. In germline, CDR1 is LNHDA, CDR2 SQIVND (reference sequence). CDR3 size: 12 residues. Trimming took off 3 bases at V and 5 bases at J, with 5 bases between the two ends. CDR3 amino acids: CASSIADQPQHF. CDR3 DNA: TGTGCCAGTAGTATCGCGGATCAGCCCCAGCATTTT.

This clonotype was seen ten or more times. This chain connects TRBV6-5 to TRBJ2-7, with D possibly called TRBD1 or TRBD2 (5 bases each). Trimming took 5 bases from V and 4 from J, leaving 12 bases between them. CDR1 and CDR2 (germline): MNHEY, SVGAGI. This CDR3 has 13 amino acids. Here the CDR3 DNA reads TGTGCCAGCAGTCCCGGGACGTATTACGAGCAGTACTTC. This translates into CASSPGTYYEQYF.

This clonotype came up many times. The chain couples TRBV28 to TRBJ1-3; D not certain. The CDR3 loop spans 11 amino acids. Germline values: CDR1 MDHEN, CDR2 SYDVKM. V was cut by 6 bases and J by 4 bases, with 4 bases left in between. In nucleotides, the CDR3 is TGTGCCAGCAGCAGGGGAAACACCATATATTTT. It encodes CASSRGNTIYF.

The rearrangement uses TRBV29-1 and TRBJ2-3; a weak D match, TRBD2 (6 bases). The CDR3 extends over 15 amino acids. V was pared by 3 bases and J by 4 bases, with 17 bases between. Per germline, CDR1 SQVTM and CDR2 ANQGSEA. The CDR3 protein is CSVDNGGGSADTQYF. The CDR3 coding sequence is TGCAGCGTTGATAACGGGGGTGGGAGCGCAGATACGCAGTATTTT.

This clonotype was recorded many times. The chain couples TRBV6-5 to TRBJ1-5; 9 bases fit TRBD1. V trimming: 4 bases; J trimming: 1 base; junction bases outside the gene matches: 2. CDR1 and CDR2 (germline): MNHEY, SVGAGI. There are 15 residues in the CDR3. CDR3 sequence reads: CASSFGQGSNQPQHF. The CDR3 bases are TGTGCCAGCAGTTTCGGACAGGGGAGCAATCAGCCCCAGCATTTT.

This clonotype was detected many times. The genes are TRBV5-5 and TRBJ2-7; D call uncertain. CDR3 length: 13 residues. Germline assignment: CDR1 SGHKS and CDR2 YYEKEE (reference sequence). Trimming left V 3 bases short and J 6 bases short, with 13 bases between. DNA for the CDR3: TGTGCCAGCAGCTCCCTTGGGATCGCCGAGCAGTACTTC. Translation: CASSSLGIAEQYF.